What follows are 23 T cell receptor beta chains derived from one specimen sequenced in a study. TCRdb reanalysed the reads using MiXCR and keeps one entry per CDR3 protein. The sample has several thousand distinct CDR3 sequences; roughly 32% are singletons. Sample: blood. These receptors came from a human donor.

This clonotype was found many times. This chain links TRBV5-1 with TRBJ2-5; D may be TRBD1 or TRBD2 (5 bases each). V was shortened by 2 bases and J by 5 bases, with 13 bases between the two germline ends. Germline loops: CDR1 SGHRS, CDR2 YFSETQ. The CDR3 contains 14 residues. The CDR3 spells CASSLGTADETQYF. The DNA of the CDR3 is TGCGCCAGCAGCTTAGGGACGGCCGATGAGACCCAGTACTTC.

Comment on this clonotype: Possible read error: a much larger clone is one base away. The chain recombines TRBV18 with TRBJ2-7; a possible D gene is TRBD1 (5 bases). This CDR3 spans 13 amino acids. V lost 3 bases, J lost 7 bases, and 13 bases lay in between. The germline V gene encodes CDR1 KGHSH and CDR2 LQKENI. The CDR3 sequence: CASSPGQNNEQYF. In nucleotides, the CDR3 is TGTGCCAGCTCACCGGGGCAGAACAATGAGCAGTACTTC. Filled out from reference TRBV18 and TRBJ2-7, the complete variable domain reads NAGVMQNPRHLVRRRGQEARLRCSPMKGHSHVYWYRQLPEEGLKFMVYLQKENIIDESGMPKERFSAEFPKEGPSILRIQQVVRGDSAAYFCASSPGQNNEQYFGPGTRLTVT.

The chain joins TRBV29-1 to TRBJ2-5; the D gene is possibly TRBD1 (6 bases). Looked up from germline, CDR1 is SQVTM and CDR2 is ANQGSEA. This CDR3 comprises 12 residues. The germline V and J ends were trimmed by 7 bases and 0 bases, with 9 bases remaining between them. The CDR3 DNA follows: TGCAGCGGGACAGTTTACCAAGAGACCCAGTACTTC. It is translated as CSGTVYQETQYF.

This clonotype was seen at least ten times. V gene TRBV4-2 combines with J gene TRBJ1-1, with a weak D call TRBD1 (5 bases). The CDR3 is 14 residues long. Trimming pared 6 bases from V and 4 bases from J, leaving 15 bases between. Looked up from germline, CDR1 is LGHNA and CDR2 is YNFKEQ. The CDR3 loop is CASSPGGESTEAFF. CDR3 nucleotides: TGTGCCAGCAGTCCCGGGGGGGAAAGCACTGAAGCTTTCTTT.

This clonotype is labeled as medium-sized. This chain joins TRBV18 and TRBJ2-1, with 12 nucleotides matching TRBD2. After removal of 2 bases from V and 8 bases from J, the junction contained 7 bases not matched to a gene. Per germline, CDR1 KGHSH and CDR2 LQKENI. The CDR3 length is 16 residues. The DNA of the CDR3 is TGTGCCAGCTCACCAGGGATGCCTAGCGGGAGGGATGAGCAGTTCTTC. Its protein is CASSPGMPSGRDEQFF.

CDR3 nucleotides: TGCAGTGCTAGATTGCCAGGGACCTTCCAAGCTTTCTTT. Translating gives CSARLPGTFQAFF. The J gene is TRBJ1-1, the V gene TRBV20-1; possible D gene TRBD1, 5 bases. Per germline, CDR1 DFQATT and CDR2 SNEGSKA (reference sequence). The CDR3 is made up of 13 amino acids. The V gene lost 2 bases and the J gene lost 9 bases, with 16 bases spanning the gap.

A word on this clonotype: This may come from a read error, since a much larger clone is one base off. This chain uses TRBV29-1 with TRBJ1-1, with D tentatively TRBD1 (6 bases). Trimming pared 5 bases from V and 1 base from J, leaving 11 bases between. The germline gives CDR1 SQVTM, CDR2 ANQGSEA. The CDR3 has 13 amino acids. As DNA, the CDR3 is TGCAGCGTTACAACGACAGGGAACACTGAAGCTTTCTTT. Amino acid sequence: CSVTTTGNTEAFF.

By share, this clonotype ranks as medium-sized. The J gene is TRBJ2-7, the V gene TRBV20-1; D is unresolved. The CDR3 loop spans 13 amino acids. Trimming pared 5 bases from V and 5 bases from J, leaving 16 bases between. CDR1 and CDR2 (germline): DFQATT, SNEGSKA (reference sequence). This CDR3 is CSAWDPNRNEQYF. The CDR3 nucleotides are TGCAGTGCTTGGGATCCTAATAGGAACGAGCAGTACTTC.

V and J are TRBV18 and TRBJ1-5; 10 bases align to TRBD1. V trimming: 8 bases; J trimming: 5 bases; junction bases outside the gene matches: 21. From germline, CDR1 is KGHSH and CDR2 LQKENI. CDR3 length: 19 amino acids. CDR3 DNA sequence: TGTGCCAGCGACCCGCCATGGAGCCAGGGACAGGGGAAATATCAGCCCCAGCATTTT. Residues: CASDPPWSQGQGKYQPQHF.

The CDR3 region has the DNA TGTGCCAGCGTTGAGAGTGTTCGGGGTACTGAAGCTTTCTTT. Translation gives CASVESVRGTEAFF. The chain recombines TRBV28 with TRBJ1-1; no reliable D call. V shed 8 bases and J shed 5 bases, with 18 bases lying between them. This CDR3 comprises 14 residues. Germline loops: CDR1 MDHEN, CDR2 SYDVKM. The complete variable domain, with remaining parts taken from reference TRBV28 and TRBJ1-1, reads DVKVTQSSRYLVKRTGEKVFLECVQDMDHENMFWYRQDPGLGLRLIYFSYDVKMKEKGDIPEGYSVSREKKERFSLILESASTNQTSMYLCASVESVRGTEAFFGQGTRLTVV.

By share of the sample, this clonotype is medium-sized. The chain joins TRBV14 to TRBJ1-2; 7 bases align to TRBD1. With V trimmed by 1 base and J by 8 bases, 16 bases remained unmatched. This CDR3 contains 17 residues. The V gene's germline CDR1 is SGHDN and CDR2 FVKESK. The CDR3 bases are TGTGCCAGCAGCCAAGCGGGGCTAGGCACAGGGGTTGGAGGCTACACCTTC. Its protein product is CASSQAGLGTGVGGYTF.

Judged by abundance, this clonotype is medium-sized. V and J are TRBV30 and TRBJ2-1; D is perhaps TRBD2 (6 bases). Looked up from germline, CDR1 is GTSNPN and CDR2 is SVGIG (reference sequence). CDR3 size: 13 residues. V was shortened by 5 bases and J by 6 bases, with 14 bases between the two germline ends. The chain's CDR3 is CAWGRGERNEQFF. In nucleotides, the CDR3 is TGTGCCTGGGGTCGCGGGGAACGCAATGAGCAGTTCTTC. Using reference TRBV30 and TRBJ2-1 for the parts outside the CDR3, the full variable domain is SQTIHQWPATLVQPVGSPLSLECTVEGTSNPNLYWYRQAAGRGLQLLFYSVGIGQISSEVPQNLSASRPQDRQFILSSKKLLLSDSGFYLCAWGRGERNEQFFGPGTRLTVL.

A single count supports this clonotype. The chain combines TRBV4-2 with TRBJ2-3; tentatively, D is TRBD2 (6 bases). The CDR3 sequence is 21 residues long. Trimming took 6 bases from V and 3 from J, leaving 34 bases between them. Germline CDR1 reads LGHNA; CDR2 reads YNFKEQ. The CDR3 region is CASSSISGRHGGLVVTDTQYF. As DNA, the CDR3 is TGTGCCAGCAGTTCGATAAGCGGCCGCCATGGAGGGCTAGTTGTGACAGATACGCAGTATTTT.

This sequence joins TRBV20-1 and TRBJ2-6; TRBD2 matches at 13 bases. The germline V gene has CDR1 DFQATT and CDR2 SNEGSKA (reference sequence). The CDR3 has 20 residues. Trimming at V came to 3 bases and at J to 0 bases, leaving 11 bases not matched to a gene. The DNA for the CDR3 is TGCAGTGCTAGTACACCGGGACTAGCGGGACTTACCTCTGGGGCCAACGTCCTGACTTTC. It specifies CSASTPGLAGLTSGANVLTF.

This clonotype is labeled as hyperexpanded. The chain carries TRBV20-1 and TRBJ2-7; 9 nucleotides align to TRBD2. Trimming at V came to 1 base and at J to 7 bases, leaving 17 bases not matched to a gene. Germline V CDR1 and CDR2: DFQATT, SNEGSKA (reference sequence). CDR3 length equals 17 residues. CDR3 in DNA: TGCAGTGCTAGAGTTTGGGGTAGCGGGAGTTCACCCGATGAGCAGTACTTC. Amino acids: CSARVWGSGSSPDEQYF.

The sample holds many counts of this clonotype. The V call is TRBV29-1, the J call TRBJ1-2, with D possibly TRBD1 on 6 matching bases. CDR3 length: 13 amino acids. In germline, CDR1 is SQVTM, CDR2 ANQGSEA. Trimming stripped 3 bases from V and 4 bases from J, with 12 bases between. Here the CDR3 reads CSVEWGLGYGYTF. The CDR3 DNA reads TGCAGCGTTGAGTGGGGGCTTGGCTATGGCTACACCTTC.

This clonotype qualifies as medium-sized (0.01 to 0.1%). V gene TRBV4-2 combines with J gene TRBJ2-4; 8 bases agree with TRBD2. Germline loops: CDR1 LGHNA, CDR2 YNFKEQ. V was clipped by 6 bases and J by 3 bases; unmatched bases: 7. This CDR3 is 15 amino acids long. This CDR3 is CASRRDAGGKNIQYF. The CDR3 nucleotides read TGTGCCAGCAGACGCGATGCGGGGGGCAAAAACATTCAGTACTTC.

This clonotype is labeled medium-sized. V usage is TRBV30 and J usage is TRBJ1-3; the D is unclear. Trimming removed 2 bases at V and 4 bases at J, with 9 bases between. The CDR3 contains 13 residues. The germline V gene encodes CDR1 GTSNPN and CDR2 SVGIG (reference sequence). CDR3 coding DNA: TGTGCCTGGAGTCCCTGGGTCGGAAACACCATATATTTT. Translating gives CAWSPWVGNTIYF.

About this clonotype: Given the absence of the conserved phenylalanine or tryptophan at the CDR3 end, a read error is likely. The DNA is omitted, as the CDR3 cannot be located on it reliably, and the CDR3 follows TCRdb's listing. The chain uses TRBV29-1 and TRBJ1-5. The CDR3 length is 8 residues, termini included. CDR1 SQVTM and CDR2 ANQGSEA come from the germline V gene. CDR3 in amino acids: CSVEGSGL.

This clonotype occurred many times. V usage is TRBV4-2 and J usage is TRBJ2-7, with 10 bases lining up with TRBD2. After removal of 0 bases from V and 3 bases from J, the junction contained 2 bases not matched to a gene. Germline V lookup: CDR1 LGHNA, CDR2 YNFKEQ. The CDR3 is made up of 15 amino acids. The CDR3 loop is CASSQDWTSGYEQYF. CDR3 nucleotides: TGTGCCAGCAGCCAAGATTGGACTAGCGGCTACGAGCAGTACTTC.

The rearrangement joins TRBV4-2 to TRBJ2-1; TRBD2 might be the D (6 bases). The CDR3 length is 16 residues. Germline V gene sequence: CDR1 LGHNA, CDR2 YNFKEQ. V lost 0 bases and J lost 2, with 11 bases in between. CDR3 bases: TGTGCCAGCAGCCAAGAGGCTGGCGGGGCCTACAATGAGCAGTTCTTC. This gives the protein CASSQEAGGAYNEQFF.

This clonotype occurred many times. The chain has TRBV4-2 and TRBJ1-4, with D perhaps matching TRBD1 (6 bases). Trimming cost V 6 bases and J 7 bases, with 24 bases left between them. The CDR3 is 17 residues long. Per germline, CDR1 LGHNA and CDR2 YNFKEQ. The CDR3 protein is CASRFEHLAGAGEKLFF. DNA of the CDR3: TGTGCCAGCAGATTCGAACACCTGGCGGGGGCAGGTGAAAAACTGTTTTTT.

This clonotype is medium-sized. The CDR3 DNA reads TGTGCCAGCAGTTCAGACGCAGCCATTACTAGCACAGATACGCAGTATTTT. Translating it yields CASSSDAAITSTDTQYF. The chain couples TRBV14 to TRBJ2-3; D not resolved. Trimming stripped 6 bases from V and 0 bases from J, with 19 bases between. The CDR3 totals 17 residues. Germline lookup yields CDR1 SGHDN and CDR2 FVKESK.